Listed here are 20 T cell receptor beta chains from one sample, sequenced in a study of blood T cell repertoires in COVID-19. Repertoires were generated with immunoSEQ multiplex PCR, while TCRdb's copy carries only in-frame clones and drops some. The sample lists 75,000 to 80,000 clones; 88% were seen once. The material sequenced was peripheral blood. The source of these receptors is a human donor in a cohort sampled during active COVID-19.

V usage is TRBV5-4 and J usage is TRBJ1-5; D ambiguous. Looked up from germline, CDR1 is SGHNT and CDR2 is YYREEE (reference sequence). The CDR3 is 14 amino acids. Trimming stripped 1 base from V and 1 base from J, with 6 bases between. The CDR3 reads CASSLSGSNQPQHF. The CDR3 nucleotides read TGTGCCAGCAGCTTGTCCGGGAGCAATCAGCCCCAGCATTTT.

CDR3 coding DNA: TGTGCCAGCAGCTCCCAGGACAGGGCTGGGGCCAACGTCCTGACTTTC. Protein sequence: CASSSQDRAGANVLTF. The chain uses TRBV5-6 and TRBJ2-6; 8 bases line up with TRBD1. The CDR3 has 16 residues. Germline V gene lookup returns CDR1 SGHDT and CDR2 YYEEEE. Unmatched junction bases numbered 4, after V lost 3 bases and J lost 2 bases. The full variable domain, rest sourced from reference TRBV5-6 and TRBJ2-6, is DAGVTQSPTHLIKTRGQQVTLRCSPKSGHDTVSWYQQALGQGPQFIFQYYEEEERQRGNFPDRFSGHQFPNYSSELNVNALLLGDSALYLCASSSQDRAGANVLTFGAGSRLTVL.

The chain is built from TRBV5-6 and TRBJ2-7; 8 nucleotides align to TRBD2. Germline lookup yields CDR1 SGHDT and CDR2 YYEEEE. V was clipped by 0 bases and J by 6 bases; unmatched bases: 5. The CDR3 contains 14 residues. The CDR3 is CASSLAGGDVEQYF. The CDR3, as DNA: TGTGCCAGCAGCTTGGCCGGGGGGGATGTCGAGCAGTACTTC.

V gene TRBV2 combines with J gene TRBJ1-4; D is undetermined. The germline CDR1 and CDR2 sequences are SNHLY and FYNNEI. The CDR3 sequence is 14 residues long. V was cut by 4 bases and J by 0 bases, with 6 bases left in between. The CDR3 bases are TGTGCCAGCAGTGCCCGAGCAACTAATGAAAAACTGTTTTTT. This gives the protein CASSARATNEKLFF.

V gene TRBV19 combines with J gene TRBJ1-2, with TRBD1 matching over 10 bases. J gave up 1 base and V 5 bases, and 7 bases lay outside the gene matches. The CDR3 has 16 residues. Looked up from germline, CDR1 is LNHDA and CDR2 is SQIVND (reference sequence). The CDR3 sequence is CASSSRDRGNNYGYTF. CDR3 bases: TGTGCCAGTAGTTCTCGGGACAGGGGAAATAACTATGGCTACACCTTC. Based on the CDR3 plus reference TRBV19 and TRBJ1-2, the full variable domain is DGGITQSPKYLFRKEGQNVTLSCEQNLNHDAMYWYRQDPGQGLRLIYYSQIVNDFQKGDIAEGYSVSREKKESFPLTVTSAQKNPTAFYLCASSSRDRGNNYGYTFGSGTRLTVV.

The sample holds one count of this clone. CDR3 nucleotides: TGTGCCAGCAGCTCGCAGGGGGGCTACAATGAGCAGTTCTTC. This codes for CASSSQGGYNEQFF. The chain has TRBV7-8 and TRBJ2-1; the D gene is possibly TRBD1 (7 bases). Per germline, CDR1 SGHVS and CDR2 FQNEAQ. The CDR3 consists of 14 residues. Trimming pared 4 bases from V and 3 bases from J, leaving 10 bases between.

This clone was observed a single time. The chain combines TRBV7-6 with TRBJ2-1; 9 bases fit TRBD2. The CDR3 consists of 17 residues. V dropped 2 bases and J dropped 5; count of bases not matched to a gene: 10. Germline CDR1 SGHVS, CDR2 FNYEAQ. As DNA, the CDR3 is TGTGCCAGCAGCTTACCCCTAGGCGGGGGGGCCGACAATGAGCAGTTCTTC. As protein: CASSLPLGGGADNEQFF.

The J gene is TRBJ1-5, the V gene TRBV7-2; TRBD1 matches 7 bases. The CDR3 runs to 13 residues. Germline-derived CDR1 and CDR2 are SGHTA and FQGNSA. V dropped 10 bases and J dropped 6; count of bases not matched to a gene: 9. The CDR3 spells CATKEGAGQPQHF. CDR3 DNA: TGTGCCACAAAAGAGGGGGCAGGTCAGCCCCAGCATTTT. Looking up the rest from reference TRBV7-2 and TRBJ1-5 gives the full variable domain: GAGVSQSPSNKVTEKGKDVELRCDPISGHTALYWYRQSLGQGLEFLIYFQGNSAPDKSGLPSDRFSAERTGGSVSTLTIQRTQQEDSAVYLCATKEGAGQPQHFGDGTRLSIL.

The chain's CDR3 is CASSHGQGREQFF. CDR3 in DNA: TGTGCCAGCAGCCACGGTCAGGGCCGCGAGCAGTTCTTC. The chain carries TRBV6-2 or TRBV6-3 and TRBJ2-1, with D possibly being TRBD1 (5 bases). The CDR3 has 13 amino acids. V shed 6 bases and J shed 10 bases, with 16 bases lying between them. The V gene's germline CDR1 is MNHEY and CDR2 SVGEGT.

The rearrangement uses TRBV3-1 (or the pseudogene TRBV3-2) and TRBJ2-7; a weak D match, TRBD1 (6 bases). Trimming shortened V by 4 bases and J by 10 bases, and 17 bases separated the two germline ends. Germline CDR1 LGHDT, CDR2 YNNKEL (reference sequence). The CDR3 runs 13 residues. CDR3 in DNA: TGTGCCAGCAGCCCCTTAAGCTCAGGGGCTCAGTACTTC. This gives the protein CASSPLSSGAQYF.

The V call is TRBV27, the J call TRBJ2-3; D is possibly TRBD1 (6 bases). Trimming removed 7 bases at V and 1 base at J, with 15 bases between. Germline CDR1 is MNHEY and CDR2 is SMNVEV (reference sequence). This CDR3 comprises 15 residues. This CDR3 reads CASNDLRQGTDTQYF. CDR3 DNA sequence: TGTGCCAGCAATGACCTTAGACAGGGCACAGATACGCAGTATTTT.

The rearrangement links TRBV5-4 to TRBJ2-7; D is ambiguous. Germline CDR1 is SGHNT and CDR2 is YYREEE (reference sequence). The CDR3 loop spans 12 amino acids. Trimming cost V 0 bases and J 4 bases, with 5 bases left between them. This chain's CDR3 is CASSLESYEQYF. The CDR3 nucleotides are TGTGCCAGCAGCTTGGAATCGTACGAGCAGTACTTC.

DNA of the CDR3: TGTGCCAGTAGTTTTAGGGGACAGGGGGTTTCTCTACTTACGCAGTATTTT. This encodes CASSFRGQGVSLLTQYF. The V gene is TRBV19, the J gene TRBJ2-3, with TRBD1 matching over 11 bases. The germline V gene has CDR1 LNHDA and CDR2 SQIVND (reference sequence). This CDR3 is 17 amino acids long. With 5 bases clipped from V and 8 bases from J, the junction kept 15 bases outside the gene matches.

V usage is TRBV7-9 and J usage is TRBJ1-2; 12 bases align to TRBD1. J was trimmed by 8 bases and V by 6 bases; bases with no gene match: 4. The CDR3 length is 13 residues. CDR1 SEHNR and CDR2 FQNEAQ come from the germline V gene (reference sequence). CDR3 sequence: CASRGTGGDGYTF. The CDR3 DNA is TGTGCCAGCAGGGGGACAGGGGGCGACGGCTACACCTTC.

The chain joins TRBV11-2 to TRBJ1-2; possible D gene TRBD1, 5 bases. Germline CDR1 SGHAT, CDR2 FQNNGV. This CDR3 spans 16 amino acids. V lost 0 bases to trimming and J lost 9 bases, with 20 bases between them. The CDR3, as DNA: TGTGCCAGCAGCTTAGATCGGGGGGGTTTAGGCCTACGCTACACCTTC. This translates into CASSLDRGGLGLRYTF.

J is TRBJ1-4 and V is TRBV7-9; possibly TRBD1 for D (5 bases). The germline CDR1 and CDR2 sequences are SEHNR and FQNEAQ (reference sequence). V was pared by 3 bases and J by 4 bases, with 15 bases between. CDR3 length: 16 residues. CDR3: CASSLGSAGINEKLFF. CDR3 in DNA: TGTGCCAGCAGCTTGGGGTCGGCAGGGATTAATGAAAAACTGTTTTTT.

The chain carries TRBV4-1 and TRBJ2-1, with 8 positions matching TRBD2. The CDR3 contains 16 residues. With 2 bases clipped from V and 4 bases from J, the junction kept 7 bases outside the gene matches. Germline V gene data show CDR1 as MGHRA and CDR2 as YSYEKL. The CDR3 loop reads CASSQRTQREYNEQFF. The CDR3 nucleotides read TGCGCCAGCAGCCAAAGAACCCAGCGGGAGTACAATGAGCAGTTCTTC.

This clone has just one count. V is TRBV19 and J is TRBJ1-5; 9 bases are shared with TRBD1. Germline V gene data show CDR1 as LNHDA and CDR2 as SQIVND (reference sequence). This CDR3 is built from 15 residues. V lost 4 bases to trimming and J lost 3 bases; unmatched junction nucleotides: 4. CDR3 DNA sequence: TGTGCCAGTAGTACGGGACAGGGAATCAATCAGCCCCAGCATTTT. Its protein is CASSTGQGINQPQHF.

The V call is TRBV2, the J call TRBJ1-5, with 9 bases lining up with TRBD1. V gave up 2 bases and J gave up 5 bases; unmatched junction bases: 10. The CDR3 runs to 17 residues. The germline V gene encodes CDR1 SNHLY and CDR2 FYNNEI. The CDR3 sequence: CASSELHTRDRDQPQHF. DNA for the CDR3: TGTGCCAGCAGTGAACTCCACACCCGGGACAGGGATCAGCCCCAGCATTTT.

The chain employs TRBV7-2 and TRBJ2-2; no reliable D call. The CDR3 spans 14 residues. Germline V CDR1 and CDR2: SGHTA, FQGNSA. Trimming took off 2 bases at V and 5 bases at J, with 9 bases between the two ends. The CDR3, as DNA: TGTGCCAGCAGCTTATCAAGCCGGACCGGGGAGCTGTTTTTT. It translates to CASSLSSRTGELFF.